The entry that follows covers one TCR beta chain sequence. The antigen remains unidentified. The data derive from a study of yellow fever vaccine responses in identical twins. Study-wide findings and caveats: Twins reportedly mounted vaccine T cell responses that seemed partly convergent, partly personalized.

This CDR3 comprises 12 residues. Germline lookup yields CDR1 MDHEN and CDR2 SYDVKM. V lost 7 bases to trimming and J lost 5 bases, with 11 bases between them. From the RT-PCR reads, TCRdb called clonotypes with MiXCR, one entry per CDR3 protein. The profile shows about 960 distinct CDR3 sequences, 75% to 90% of them singletons. The V gene is TRBV28, the J gene TRBJ2-5, with a possible D match to TRBD1 (5 bases). This receptor was identified in a female donor who received the yellow fever vaccine. This specimen was T cells from blood (PBMCs), unsorted or a sorted subset (not recorded which), taken before or after yellow fever vaccination (not recorded which). The CDR3 DNA follows: TGTGCCAGCATGGGGCTAGTGGAGACCCAGTACTTC. Protein product: CASMGLVETQYF. The full variable domain, rest sourced from reference TRBV28 and TRBJ2-5, is DVKVTQSSRYLVKRTGEKVFLECVQDMDHENMFWYRQDPGLGLRLIYFSYDVKMKEKGDIPEGYSVSREKKERFSLILESASTNQTSMYLCASMGLVETQYFGPGTRLLVL.